This TCR beta chain is drawn from a study of T cells in Graves' hyperthyroidism and ophthalmopathy (dated by TCRdb to about 2019). For context, the study as a whole: Peripheral blood was collected at initial diagnosis, before any treatment. TCR V-J signatures able to tell the groups apart were searched for in a discovery cohort of 90 to 100 patients, of whom 43 had Graves' ophthalmopathy and about 55 had stable Graves' hyperthyroidism. An independent validation cohort of around 20 hyperthyroidism patients and over 15 patients who later progressed to ophthalmopathy tested prospective prediction of ophthalmopathy. The approximately 95 discovery patients were divided at random into training and test sets in a 7:3 ratio. Thyroid tissue and blood T-cell repertoires from roughly 6 Graves' hyperthyroidism patients were also compared in the study. After blood sampling, hyperthyroidism patients were treated with methimazole at a starting dose of 30 mg daily, and ophthalmopathy patients were treated with high-dose intravenous methylprednisolone. The paper reports TCR Vbeta CDR3 sequencing of over 130 peripheral blood samples: some 41 ophthalmopathy, some 80 hyperthyroidism and approximately 17 progressor patients. The paper's findings and limits, for the study overall: No statistical method was used to fix the sample size in advance, and group allocation was not hidden from the investigators. Blood samples also contained most of the expanded thyroid clonotypes (frequency above 0.001), which suggests that blood repertoires may reflect thyroid immune responses. A model built on a 13 V-J signature distinguished ophthalmopathy from stable hyperthyroidism, reaching 85% to 90% sensitivity and approximately 81% specificity in cross-validation and 80%/75% in testing. During validation, the model predicted progression to ophthalmopathy a median of around six months ahead of onset, with around 65% sensitivity and 72.22% specificity.

A patient counted as having stable Graves' hyperthyroidism if no progression to ophthalmopathy occurred over 18 months of follow-up. Hyperthyroidism patients were newly diagnosed, with disease duration under 2 months, and aged 18 to 65 years. Any patient with an uncontrolled infection, another autoimmune disease, pregnancy or lactation was excluded. Clinical symptoms, serum thyroxine and TRAb, thyroid ultrasound, and orbital computed tomography formed the basis for the diagnoses. Ficoll-Paque density gradient centrifugation was used to isolate PBMCs from 8.5 to 10 ml of fresh peripheral blood. Trizol reagent was used to extract total RNA, and RNA quality was then checked on an Agilent 2100 Bioanalyzer. Details on this clonotype: No cognate antigen has been identified for it. One base away there is no much larger clone; base qualities are not given.

The CDR3 sequence holds 16 residues, the cysteine and phenylalanine included. Only the CDR3 region is kept as DNA, spanning 48 bases read in frame from base 1. CDR1 SEHNR and CDR2 FQNEAQ were looked up in the germline V gene (reference sequence). At the junction V is shortened by 4 bases and J by 4 bases, with 19 bases in between. Amplification of TCR beta CDR3 regions was carried out from RNA transcripts. The first round of RT-PCR for the TCR CDR3 was performed with the HTBI primer set and the Qiagen OneStep RT-PCR kit. The libraries were constructed in a second round of multiplex PCR and then size-selected and purified. Paired-end sequencing of the libraries was performed with 100 bp reads on an Illumina HiSeq2000. Turning to the authors' computational methods: SOAPnuke was used to process the raw data, removing reads that contained adapters or uncalled bases, had a mean Phred below 15, or lacked an exact match to the constant primer or identifier. COPE v1.2.5 was used to merge high-quality paired reads, and clonotypes were defined as unique nucleotide sequences. MiTCR v1.1 was used to align clonotypes to the IMGT TRBV, TRBD and TRBJ reference segments. The analysis included only V-J combinations with a frequency above 0.0001, which together covered 99% to 99.2% of the repertoires. A TCS score was defined as the ratio between F50 (clonal expansion) and ExV (chaos), using BLOSUM62-based TCRdist between CDR3 peptides within each V-J. Welch's t-statistics and random forest reduced roughly 540 V-J features to about 13, which were used in a naive Bayes classifier (R e1071). Using fastp at Q25 and MiXCR, TCRdb reprocessed the public reads and kept productive beta chains. All rows with the same CDR3 protein become a single entry with the most common DNA and genes. The authors' filters were not applied to this entry. In this sample the table shows around 420,000 distinct CDR3 sequences, 15% to 19% of which occur a single time. The leading ten clones occupy roughly 13% of the sample.

Recombination joined TRBV7-9 with TRBJ1-1; the D gene cannot be named for sure. This receptor was identified in a young woman with Graves' hyperthyroidism. What was sequenced was blood. The CDR3 region: CASSYSFGSGGTEAFF. The DNA sequence is as follows: TGTGCCAGCAGCTACTCGTTCGGGAGTGGCGGCACTGAAGCTTTCTTT. Full variable domain (CDR3 extended with the reference TRBV7-9 and TRBJ1-1 proteins): DTGVSQNPRHKITKRGQNVTFRCDPISEHNRLYWYRQTLGQGPEFLTYFQNEAQLEKSRLLSDRFSAERPKGSFSTLEIQRTEQGDSAMYLCASSYSFGSGGTEAFFGQGTRLTVV.